This paragraph reports one TCR beta chain. Its specificity is not known. Germline V CDR1 and CDR2: SQVTM, ANQGSEA. V lost 1 base, J lost 5 bases, and 5 bases lay in between. There are 12 residues in the CDR3. TCR beta sequences were obtained from blood CD8+ and CD4+ T cells. Random hexamers primed reverse transcription of about 0.45 to 1 ug RNA. The method of amplification for TCR beta CDR3 was immunoSEQ multiplex PCR, covering 54 Vbeta and 13 Jbeta. TCRdb ran MiXCR on the immunoSEQ multiplex PCR reads and lists one entry per CDR3 protein. The data show 400,000 or so distinct CDR3 sequences, with 85% to 90% seen just once and under 0.15% held by the top ten. This entry is derived from a study of CD8 T cells in Susac syndrome. General study findings and limits: The relatively small number of individuals in the TCR sequencing and HLA analysis was acknowledged by the study.

This sequence was found in a human donor with multiple sclerosis. The chain employs TRBV29-1 and TRBJ2-2; D is unclear. The sample comprised CD8+ T cells from PBMCs. In nucleotides, the CDR3 is TGCAGCGTTGAAGCAGATACCGGGGAGCTGTTTTTT. Translated, it gives CSVEADTGELFF.